This TCR beta chain derives from a study of shared clonotypes between healthy human individuals. Looking at the study overall: The donors, a couple of women and a few men, were aged 18 to 49. A donor's plate count was three for CD4 naive and three for CD4 memory; CD8 naive had two and CD8 memory one.

Points from the study as a whole: Collection of samples was limited to blood; tissue repertoires likely differ. Memory subsets generally showed smaller estimated richness than naive subsets did.

As for this clone: The antigen is undetermined.

Losses at the gene ends were 5 bases for V and 5 bases for J; bases not matched to a gene: 5. Germline assignment: CDR1 SGDLS and CDR2 YYNGEE. The CDR3 is made up of 14 amino acids. This table comes from immunoSEQ multiplex PCR, and its TCRdb copy is limited to in-frame clones, with some not included. The sample includes some 1.4 million clones, over 95% of them seen just once. This clonotype was obtained from a man younger than 40 in good health. The J gene is TRBJ2-2, the V gene TRBV9; 8 bases are a match to TRBD1. Sequencing was done on a sample of naive CD4+ T cells sorted from blood. The subset: CD45RA+ positively selected. The CDR3 protein is CASSDTGGTGELFF. The CDR3 DNA reads as TGTGCCAGCAGTGATACAGGGGGTACCGGGGAGCTGTTTTTT.